Listed below are T cell receptor beta chains from one sample, sequenced in a study of blood T cell repertoires in COVID-19. TCRdb keeps only in-frame clones here, not all; method: immunoSEQ multiplex PCR. The sample has some 20,000 clones; 88% are singletons. The sequenced sample was peripheral blood. These receptors all come from a human donor in a cohort sampled during active COVID-19. The CDR3 runs from the conserved cysteine through the conserved F or W. D genes are given only for firm matches. Size values are once, few and many counts, or a class for expanded clones, and some rows have none.

abundance	v_gene	d_gene	j_gene	CDR3aa	CDR3nt
.	TRBV7-8	.	TRBJ2-2	CASSLARTTRGNIGELFF	TGTGCCAGCAGCTTAGCGAGAACAACAAGGGGCAATATCGGGGAGCTGTTTTTT
.	TRBV5-4	.	TRBJ2-5	CASSLEVETKAQYF	TGTGCCAGCAGCTTGGAGGTTGAAACTAAGGCCCAGTACTTC
.	TRBV19	.	TRBJ2-7	CASTPSTRGAYEQYF	TGTGCCAGTACCCCGTCGACTCGGGGTGCCTACGAGCAGTACTTC
once	TRBV5-6	TRBD2	TRBJ2-2	CASSVSGGVAGELFF	TGTGCCAGCAGCGTGAGCGGGGGGGTGGCCGGGGAGCTGTTTTTT
few	TRBV19	TRBD1	TRBJ1-4	CASSADRVGNEKLFF	TGTGCCAGTAGTGCCGACAGGGTTGGTAATGAAAAACTGTTTTTT
.	TRBV27	.	TRBJ2-5	CASSLSYAVQETQYF	TGTGCCAGCAGTTTATCGTACGCAGTCCAAGAGACCCAGTACTTC
.	TRBV30	TRBD1	TRBJ2-7	CACFGWTGSYEQYF	TGTGCCTGCTTCGGCTGGACAGGGAGCTACGAGCAGTACTTC
.	TRBV20-1	.	TRBJ2-5	CSSVQKETQYF	TGCAGTTCCGTGCAGAAAGAGACCCAGTACTTC
.	TRBV27	TRBD2	TRBJ2-1	CASSSRAKGLAGAYNEQFF	TGTGCCAGCAGTTCTAGGGCAAAGGGACTAGCGGGGGCCTACAATGAGCAGTTCTTC
once	TRBV20-1	TRBD1	TRBJ1-1	CSARVPGGAFF	TGCAGTGCTAGAGTCCCAGGGGGAGCTTTCTTT
.	TRBV5-5	.	TRBJ1-1	CASSFQPYRVNTEAFF	TGTGCCAGCAGCTTTCAACCCTACAGGGTGAACACTGAAGCTTTCTTT
once	TRBV10-3	.	TRBJ2-1	CAISDGSMNEQFF	TGTGCCATCAGTGATGGTAGTATGAATGAGCAGTTCTTC
.	TRBV3-1/TRBV3-2	TRBD1	TRBJ2-1	CASSQRTGLIYNEQFF	TGTGCCAGCAGCCAACGGACAGGGCTAATATACAATGAGCAGTTCTTC
.	TRBV4-2	.	TRBJ1-2	CASSQTLGTSNYGYTF	TGTGCCAGCAGCCAAACCCTGGGGACTTCTAACTATGGCTACACCTTC
.	TRBV7-3	.	TRBJ2-3	CASSSTGTPDTQYF	TGTGCCAGCAGCTCTACAGGGACCCCAGATACGCAGTATTTT
.	TRBV27	TRBD1	TRBJ1-1	CASSQTGGHEAFF	TGTGCCAGCAGTCAAACAGGGGGGCATGAAGCTTTCTTT
.	TRBV19	.	TRBJ1-1	CASSKRADTEAFF	TGTGCCAGTAGTAAGAGGGCGGACACTGAAGCTTTCTTT
.	TRBV2	TRBD1	TRBJ2-7	CASKWDRPSYEQYF	TGTGCCAGCAAGTGGGACAGACCCTCCTACGAGCAGTACTTC
.	TRBV18	TRBD1	TRBJ1-1	CASSPTTGGNTEAFF	TGTGCCAGCTCACCAACTACAGGGGGAAACACTGAAGCTTTCTTT
few	TRBV19	TRBD1	TRBJ1-1	CASSTRTGGRTF	TGTGCCAGTAGTACCCGGACAGGGGGGCGGACCTTT
.	TRBV7-8	.	TRBJ1-1	CASSPDRRNTEAFF	TGTGCCAGCAGCCCGGACAGAAGAAACACTGAAGCTTTCTTT
.	TRBV15	TRBD2	TRBJ2-1	CATSVGLANEQFF	TGTGCCACCAGCGTGGGACTAGCAAATGAGCAGTTCTTC
.	TRBV18	TRBD1	TRBJ1-1	CASSPKVKGTGRNTEAFF	TGTGCCAGCTCACCAAAGGTCAAAGGGACAGGGAGGAACACTGAAGCTTTCTTT
.	TRBV6-1	TRBD1	TRBJ1-2	CASSEALGQGGYGYTF	TGTGCCAGCAGTGAAGCTTTAGGACAGGGGGGCTATGGCTACACCTTC
.	TRBV3-1/TRBV3-2	TRBD2	TRBJ2-1	CASSPGGVLSSYNEQFF	TGTGCCAGCAGCCCTGGGGGGGTTCTCAGCTCCTACAATGAGCAGTTCTTC
.	TRBV10-3	.	TRBJ2-7	CAISAKYEQYF	TGTGCCATCAGTGCAAAATACGAGCAGTACTTC
.	TRBV5-1	TRBD2	TRBJ2-3	CASSLVVLAGDTQYF	TGCGCCAGCAGCTTGGTCGTACTAGCGGGGGATACGCAGTATTTT
.	TRBV19	TRBD1	TRBJ2-7	CASSTLGQPFVVQYF	TGTGCCAGTAGTACCCTGGGACAGCCTTTTGTCGTGCAGTACTTC
.	TRBV19	.	TRBJ2-3	CASSSTSTDPDTQYF	TGTGCCAGTAGTTCAACATCGACTGACCCGGATACGCAGTATTTT
.	TRBV6-5	TRBD1	TRBJ2-1	CAIKGTGGAGIEQFF	TGTGCCATCAAAGGGACAGGGGGCGCCGGGATTGAGCAGTTCTTC
.	TRBV3-1/TRBV3-2	.	TRBJ2-7	CASSQESIYEQYF	TGTGCCAGCAGCCAAGAATCAATCTACGAGCAGTACTTC
.	TRBV2	.	TRBJ1-2	CASRPRMAQGGGYTF	TGTGCCAGCAGACCTCGGATGGCACAGGGCGGCGGCTACACCTTC
.	TRBV10-3	.	TRBJ1-4	CATQQGSEEKLFF	TGTGCCACCCAACAGGGAAGTGAGGAAAAACTGTTTTTT
.	TRBV19	TRBD1	TRBJ1-1	CASTDRGNTEAFF	TGTGCCAGCACGGACAGGGGGAACACTGAAGCTTTCTTT
.	TRBV18	.	TRBJ1-1	CASSPSQGNTEAFF	TGTGCCAGCTCACCAAGTCAGGGGAACACTGAAGCTTTCTTT
.	TRBV7-6	TRBD1	TRBJ1-5	CASSLGSWTGNQPQHF	TGTGCCAGCAGCTTAGGGTCTTGGACAGGAAATCAGCCCCAGCATTTT
.	TRBV6-5	.	TRBJ2-3	CASSFRGGGSTDTQYF	TGTGCCAGCAGTTTCCGAGGGGGGGGGAGCACAGATACGCAGTATTTT
.	TRBV5-1	TRBD1	TRBJ1-4	CASSSGGSNEKLFF	TGCGCCAGCAGCTCAGGGGGCTCTAATGAAAAACTGTTTTTT
.	TRBV9	.	TRBJ1-4	CASKEDGNEKLFF	TGTGCCAGCAAGGAGGACGGAAATGAAAAACTGTTTTTT
.	TRBV4-1	TRBD1	TRBJ2-4	CASSPGQGAFSFDIQYF	TGCGCCAGCAGCCCAGGACAGGGGGCATTCAGCTTCGACATTCAGTACTTC
.	TRBV9	.	TRBJ2-5	CASSDWGQKTQYF	TGTGCCAGCAGCGACTGGGGGCAAAAGACCCAGTACTTC
.	TRBV2	TRBD2	TRBJ2-7	CASSEGAGGFYEQYF	TGTGCCAGCAGTGAAGGGGCGGGGGGCTTCTACGAGCAGTACTTC
.	TRBV7-3	.	TRBJ1-1	CASSLRRDTEAFF	TGTGCCAGCAGCTTACGCAGGGACACTGAAGCTTTCTTT
.	TRBV7-6	TRBD1	TRBJ2-5	CASSPPGQEYQETQYF	TGTGCCAGCAGCCCCCCGGGACAGGAGTACCAAGAGACCCAGTACTTC
.	TRBV19	TRBD1	TRBJ2-7	CASSAPGQGSYEQYF	TGTGCCAGTAGTGCCCCTGGACAGGGGTCCTACGAGCAGTACTTC
.	TRBV27	TRBD1	TRBJ1-2	CASSPPTGYGYTF	TGTGCCAGCAGTCCCCCGACAGGGTATGGCTACACCTTC
.	TRBV11-2	.	TRBJ1-4	CASTLAGREKLFF	TGTGCCAGCACTCTTGCGGGGCGGGAAAAACTGTTTTTT
.	TRBV27	.	TRBJ1-4	CASSQTQATNEKLFF	TGTGCCAGCAGCCAGACTCAAGCAACTAATGAAAAACTGTTTTTT
.	TRBV10-3	TRBD1	TRBJ1-2	CAISGGQGANYGYTF	TGTGCCATCAGTGGGGGACAGGGGGCGAACTATGGCTACACCTTC
.	TRBV2	.	TRBJ1-2	CASTLQGSNYGYTF	TGTGCCAGCACCCTACAGGGTTCCAACTATGGCTACACCTTC
.	TRBV19	.	TRBJ1-2	CASRYNLEGRSGYTF	TGTGCCAGTAGGTATAATCTGGAGGGTAGAAGTGGCTACACCTTC